These 14 T cell receptor beta chains originate from one sample sequenced in a study of early T cells in non-severe SARS-CoV-2 infection. One entry per CDR3 protein results from TCRdb running MiXCR on the 5' RACE reads. Among 50,000 to 75,000 distinct CDR3 sequences listed, 7.5% to 9% were seen once. The material sequenced was whole blood, taken at baseline. The receptors here all came from an adult who was a healthcare worker with PCR-confirmed SARS-CoV-2 infection or an uninfected control (not recorded which).

V gene TRBV13 combines with J gene TRBJ1-2, with 10 bases identical to TRBD1. Per germline, CDR1 PRHDT and CDR2 FYEKMQ (reference sequence). This CDR3 region has 17 residues. After removal of 4 bases from V and 2 bases from J, the junction contained 10 bases not matched to a gene. The CDR3 nucleotides read TGTGCCAGCAGCTCCCTATCCCGACAGGGGGCAAACTATGGCTACACCTTC. It encodes CASSSLSRQGANYGYTF.

The chain couples TRBV20-1 to TRBJ2-1; no clear D. The ends were cut back, 0 bases at V and 2 bases at J, with 5 bases in the middle. Germline assignment: CDR1 DFQATT and CDR2 SNEGSKA (reference sequence). The CDR3 extends over 13 amino acids. In DNA form, the CDR3 reads TGCAGTGCTAGAGAAGACCCCTACAATGAGCAGTTCTTC. The encoded protein is CSAREDPYNEQFF.

This clonotype was observed a handful of times. The chain recombines TRBV2 with TRBJ2-2; 7 bases fit TRBD2. The V gene's germline CDR1 is SNHLY and CDR2 FYNNEI. Trimming took 1 base from V and 5 from J; bases not matched to a gene: 4. This CDR3 is 15 amino acids long. CDR3 sequence (DNA): TGTGCCAGCAGTGAAGGGACTAGAGAGACCGGGGAGCTGTTTTTT. Its protein product is CASSEGTRETGELFF.

The rearrangement uses TRBV20-1 and TRBJ2-1, with 8 bases fitting TRBD2. This CDR3 contains 16 residues. J was trimmed by 9 bases and V by 4 bases; bases with no gene match: 17. Looked up from germline, CDR1 is DFQATT and CDR2 is SNEGSKA (reference sequence). CDR3 in amino acids: CSAINPFGTSQTEQFF. The CDR3 DNA reads TGCAGTGCTATTAACCCCTTCGGGACTAGTCAAACTGAGCAGTTCTTC.

In its sample, this clonotype was seen a few times. V is TRBV20-1 and J is TRBJ1-1; D unresolved. V shed 6 bases and J shed 1 base, with 9 bases lying between them. The CDR3 consists of 12 residues. Germline V lookup: CDR1 DFQATT, CDR2 SNEGSKA (reference sequence). In DNA form, the CDR3 reads TGCAGTGCCCCTCGCCCGAACACTGAAGCTTTCTTT. Translated, it gives CSAPRPNTEAFF.

The chain couples TRBV5-1 to TRBJ1-1; a possible D gene is TRBD1 (5 bases). Germline assignment: CDR1 SGHRS and CDR2 YFSETQ. The CDR3 is 15 residues long. V was trimmed by 4 bases and J by 8 bases, leaving 21 bases between them. DNA for the CDR3: TGCGCCAGCAGCCCAGAACTCGGGGCCTACGACGAAGCTTTCTTT. Protein: CASSPELGAYDEAFF.

This clonotype was observed at least ten times. The chain couples TRBV6-6 to TRBJ2-7; TRBD2 aligns across 8 bases. This CDR3 has 15 residues. V shed 8 bases and J 6 bases; nucleotides not matched to a gene: 15. Germline values: CDR1 MNHNY, CDR2 SVGAGI (reference sequence). The CDR3 protein is CASSFRAGEFSEQYF. The DNA of the CDR3 is TGTGCCAGCTCATTCAGAGCGGGAGAGTTCAGCGAGCAGTACTTC.

V usage is TRBV5-3 and J usage is TRBJ1-3, with 7 positions matching TRBD1. TRBV5-3 qualifies as an ORF whose function is uncertain. The CDR3 sequence is 19 residues long. J was trimmed by 3 bases and V by 1 base; bases with no gene match: 16. The CDR3 here is CARSLKKRDRRSCGNTIYF. DNA of the CDR3: TGTGCCAGAAGCTTGAAGAAAAGGGACAGACGATCTTGTGGAAACACCATATATTTT.

This clonotype was observed at least ten times. CDR3: CASSLTLDGLNSPLHF. The CDR3 bases are TGTGCCAGCAGCCTTACCTTGGACGGGCTTAATTCACCCCTCCACTTT. This chain links TRBV4-2 with TRBJ1-6; D is uncertain. The CDR3 extends over 16 amino acids. The germline V gene encodes CDR1 LGHNA and CDR2 YNFKEQ. The V end was cut by 4 bases, the J end by 6 bases, with 16 bases between.

The V and J genes are TRBV5-6 and TRBJ1-5, with D perhaps matching TRBD1 (6 bases). CDR3 length equals 15 residues. V gave up 0 bases and J gave up 2 bases, with 9 bases separating them. CDR1 is SGHDT, CDR2 YYEEEE, per germline. Here the CDR3 DNA reads TGTGCCAGCAGCTTGGTGGGGGCCCGCAATCAGCCCCAGCATTTT. This encodes CASSLVGARNQPQHF.

This clonotype came up a few times. This chain links TRBV12-3 or TRBV12-4 with TRBJ2-3; 11 bases line up with TRBD1. The CDR3 is made up of 15 amino acids. J gave up 6 bases and V 6 bases, and 8 bases lay outside the gene matches. The CDR3 sequence: CASRLRTGGEDTQYF. The CDR3, as DNA: TGTGCCAGCAGATTAAGGACAGGGGGCGAGGATACGCAGTATTTT.

This chain joins TRBV9 and TRBJ2-2; no firm D call. CDR3 length: 14 residues. From germline, CDR1 is SGDLS and CDR2 YYNGEE. The ends were cut back, 5 bases at V and 0 bases at J, with 8 bases in the middle. This CDR3 reads CASSPTPNTGELFF. CDR3 DNA: TGTGCCAGCAGTCCCACGCCGAACACCGGGGAGCTGTTTTTT.

This clonotype was counted many times. The chain carries TRBV6-5 and TRBJ1-6; 8 positions match TRBD1. The germline CDR1 and CDR2 sequences are MNHEY and SVGAGI. V lost 6 bases and J lost 5; bases outside the gene matches: 3. The CDR3 runs to 14 residues. CDR3 in amino acids: CASRPQGDNSPLHF. CDR3 bases: TGTGCCAGCAGACCACAGGGGGATAATTCACCCCTCCACTTT.

This clonotype came up once. A much larger clone lies one base from this, so it may be a read error. This chain joins TRBV5-4 and TRBJ1-2; a weak D match, TRBD1 (5 bases). CDR3 length: 12 residues. Trimming removed 0 bases at V and 7 bases at J, with 7 bases between. Germline-derived CDR1 and CDR2 are SGHNT and YYREEE (reference sequence). In DNA, the CDR3 is TGTGCCAGCAGCTTGGGCGGGGCTGGCTACACCTTC. Its translation: CASSLGGAGYTF.